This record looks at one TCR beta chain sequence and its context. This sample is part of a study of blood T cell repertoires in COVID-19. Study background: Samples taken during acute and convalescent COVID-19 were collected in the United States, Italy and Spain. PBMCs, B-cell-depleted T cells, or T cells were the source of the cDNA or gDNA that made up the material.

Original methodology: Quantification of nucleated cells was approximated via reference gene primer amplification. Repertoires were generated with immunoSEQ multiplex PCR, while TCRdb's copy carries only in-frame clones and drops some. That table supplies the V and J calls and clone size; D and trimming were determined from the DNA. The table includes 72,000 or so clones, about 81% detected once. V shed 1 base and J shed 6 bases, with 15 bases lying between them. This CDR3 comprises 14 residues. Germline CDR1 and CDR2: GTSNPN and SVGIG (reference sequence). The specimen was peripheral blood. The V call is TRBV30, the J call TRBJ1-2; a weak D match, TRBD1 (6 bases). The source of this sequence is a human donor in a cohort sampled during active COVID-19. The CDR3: CAWSALDWGHGYTF. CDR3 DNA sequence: TGTGCCTGGAGTGCTTTAGATTGGGGGCATGGCTACACCTTC.